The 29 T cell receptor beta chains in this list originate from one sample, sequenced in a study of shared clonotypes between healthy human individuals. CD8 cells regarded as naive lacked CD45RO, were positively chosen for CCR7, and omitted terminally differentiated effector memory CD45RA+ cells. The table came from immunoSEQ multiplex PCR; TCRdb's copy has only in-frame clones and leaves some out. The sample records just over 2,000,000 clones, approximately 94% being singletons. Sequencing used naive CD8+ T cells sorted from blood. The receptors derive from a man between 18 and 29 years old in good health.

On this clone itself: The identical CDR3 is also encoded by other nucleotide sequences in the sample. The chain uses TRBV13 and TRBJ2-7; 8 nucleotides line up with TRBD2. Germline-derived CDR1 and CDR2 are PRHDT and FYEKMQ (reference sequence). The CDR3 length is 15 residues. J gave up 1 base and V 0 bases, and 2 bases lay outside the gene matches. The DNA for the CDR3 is TGTGCCAGCAGCTTAGGCACGGGAGGGTCCTACGAGCAGTACTTC. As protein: CASSLGTGGSYEQYF.

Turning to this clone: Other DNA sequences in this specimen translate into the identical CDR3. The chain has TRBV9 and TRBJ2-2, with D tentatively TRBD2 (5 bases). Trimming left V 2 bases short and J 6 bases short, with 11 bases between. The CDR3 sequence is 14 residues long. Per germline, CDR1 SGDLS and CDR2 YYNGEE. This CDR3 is CASSVEGVPGELFF. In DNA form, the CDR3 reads TGTGCCAGCAGCGTCGAGGGCGTCCCCGGGGAGCTGTTTTTT.

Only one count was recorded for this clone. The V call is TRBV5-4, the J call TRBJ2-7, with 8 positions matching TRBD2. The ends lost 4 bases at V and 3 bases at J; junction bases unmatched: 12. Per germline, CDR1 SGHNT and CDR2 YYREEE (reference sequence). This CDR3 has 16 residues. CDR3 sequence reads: CASSQFGTSNRYEQYF. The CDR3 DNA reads TGTGCCAGCAGCCAATTCGGGACTAGTAACCGCTACGAGCAGTACTTC.

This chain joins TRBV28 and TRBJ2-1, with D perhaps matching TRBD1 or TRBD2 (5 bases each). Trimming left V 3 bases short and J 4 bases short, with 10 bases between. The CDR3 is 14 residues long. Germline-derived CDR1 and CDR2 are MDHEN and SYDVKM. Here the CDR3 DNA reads TGTGCCAGCAGTTTTAGGGACCGTTACAATGAGCAGTTCTTC. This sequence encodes CASSFRDRYNEQFF.

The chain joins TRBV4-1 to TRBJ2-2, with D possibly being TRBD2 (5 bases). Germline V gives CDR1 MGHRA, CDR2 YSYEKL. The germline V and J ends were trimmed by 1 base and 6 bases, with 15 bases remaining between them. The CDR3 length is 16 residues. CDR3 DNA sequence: TGCGCCAGCAGCCAAGCCTGGCGGGCTGGGGCCGGGGAGCTGTTTTTT. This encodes CASSQAWRAGAGELFF.

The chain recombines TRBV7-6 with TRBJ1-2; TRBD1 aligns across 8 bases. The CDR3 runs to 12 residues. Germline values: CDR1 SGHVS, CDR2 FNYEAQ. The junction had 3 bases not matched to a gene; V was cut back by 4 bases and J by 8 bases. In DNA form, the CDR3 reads TGTGCCAGCAGCTCGACAGGGGACGGCTACACCTTC. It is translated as CASSSTGDGYTF. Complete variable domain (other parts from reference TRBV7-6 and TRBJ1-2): GAGVSQSPRYKVTKRGQDVALRCDPISGHVSLYWYRQALGQGPEFLTYFNYEAQQDKSGLPNDRFSAERPEGSISTLTIQRTEQRDSAMYRCASSSTGDGYTFGSGTRLTVV.

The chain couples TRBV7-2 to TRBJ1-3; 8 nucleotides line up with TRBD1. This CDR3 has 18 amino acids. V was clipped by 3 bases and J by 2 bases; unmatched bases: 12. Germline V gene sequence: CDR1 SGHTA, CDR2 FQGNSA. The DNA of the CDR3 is TGTGCCAGCAGCTTGGACCCTGGACAGGGATTGGCTGGAAACACCATATATTTT. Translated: CASSLDPGQGLAGNTIYF. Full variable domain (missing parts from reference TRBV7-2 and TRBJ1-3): GAGVSQSPSNKVTEKGKDVELRCDPISGHTALYWYRQSLGQGLEFLIYFQGNSAPDKSGLPSDRFSAERTGGSVSTLTIQRTQQEDSAVYLCASSLDPGQGLAGNTIYFGEGSWLTVV.

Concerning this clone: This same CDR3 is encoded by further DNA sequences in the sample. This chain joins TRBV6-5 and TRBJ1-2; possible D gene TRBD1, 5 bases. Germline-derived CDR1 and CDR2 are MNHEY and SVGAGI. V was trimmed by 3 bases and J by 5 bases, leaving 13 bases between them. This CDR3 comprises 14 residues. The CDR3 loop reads CASSYGEGLYGYTF. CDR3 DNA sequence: TGTGCCAGCAGTTATGGGGAGGGGTTATATGGCTACACCTTC.

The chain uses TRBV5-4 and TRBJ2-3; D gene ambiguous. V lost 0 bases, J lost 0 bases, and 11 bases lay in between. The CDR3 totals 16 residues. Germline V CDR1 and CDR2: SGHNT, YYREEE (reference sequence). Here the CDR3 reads CASSLAQLQSTDTQYF. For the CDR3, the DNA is TGTGCCAGCAGCTTGGCACAGTTACAAAGCACAGATACGCAGTATTTT.

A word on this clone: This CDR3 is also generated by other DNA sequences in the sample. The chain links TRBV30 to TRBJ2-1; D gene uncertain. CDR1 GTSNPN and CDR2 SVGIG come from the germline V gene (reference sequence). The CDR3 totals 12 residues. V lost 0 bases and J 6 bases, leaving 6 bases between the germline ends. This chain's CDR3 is CAWSVEGNEQFF. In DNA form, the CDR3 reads TGTGCCTGGAGTGTAGAAGGCAATGAGCAGTTCTTC.

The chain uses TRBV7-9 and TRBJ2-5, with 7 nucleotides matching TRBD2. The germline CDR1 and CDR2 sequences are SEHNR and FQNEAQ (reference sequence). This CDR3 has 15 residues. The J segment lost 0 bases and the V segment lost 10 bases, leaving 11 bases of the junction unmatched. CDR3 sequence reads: CATRTSVAYQETQYF. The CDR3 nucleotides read TGTGCCACAAGGACTAGTGTGGCTTACCAAGAGACCCAGTACTTC. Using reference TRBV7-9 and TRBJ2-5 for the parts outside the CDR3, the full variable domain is DTGVSQNPRHKITKRGQNVTFRCDPISEHNRLYWYRQTLGQGPEFLTYFQNEAQLEKSRLLSDRFSAERPKGSFSTLEIQRTEQGDSAMYLCATRTSVAYQETQYFGPGTRLLVL.

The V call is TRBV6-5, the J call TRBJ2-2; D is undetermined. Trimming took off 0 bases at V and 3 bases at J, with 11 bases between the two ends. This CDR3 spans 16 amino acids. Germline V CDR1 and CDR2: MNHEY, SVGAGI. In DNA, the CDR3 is TGTGCCAGCAGTTACTCTCCTCGCATATACACCGGGGAGCTGTTTTTT. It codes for CASSYSPRIYTGELFF.

Here the CDR3 reads CASSPKLAGPATDTQYF. CDR3 DNA sequence: TGCGCCAGCAGCCCCAAATTGGCGGGGCCGGCCACAGATACGCAGTATTTT. The chain carries TRBV5-1 and TRBJ2-3; tentatively, D is TRBD2 (6 bases). V lost 4 bases and J 2 bases, leaving 20 bases between the germline ends. Looked up from germline, CDR1 is SGHRS and CDR2 is YFSETQ. There are 17 residues in the CDR3.

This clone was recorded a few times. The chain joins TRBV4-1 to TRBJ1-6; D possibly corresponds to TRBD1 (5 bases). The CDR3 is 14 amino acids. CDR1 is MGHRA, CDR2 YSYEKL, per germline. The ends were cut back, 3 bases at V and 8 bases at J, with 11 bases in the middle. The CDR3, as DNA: TGCGCCAGCAGCCAGGTAGACAGAGATTCACCCCTCCACTTT. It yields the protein CASSQVDRDSPLHF.

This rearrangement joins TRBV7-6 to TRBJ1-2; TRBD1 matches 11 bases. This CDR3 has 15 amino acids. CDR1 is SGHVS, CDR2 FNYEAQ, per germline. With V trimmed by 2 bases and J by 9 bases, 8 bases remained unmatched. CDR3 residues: CASSLNWGQGGSYTF. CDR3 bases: TGTGCCAGCAGCTTAAATTGGGGACAGGGGGGTAGCTACACCTTC.

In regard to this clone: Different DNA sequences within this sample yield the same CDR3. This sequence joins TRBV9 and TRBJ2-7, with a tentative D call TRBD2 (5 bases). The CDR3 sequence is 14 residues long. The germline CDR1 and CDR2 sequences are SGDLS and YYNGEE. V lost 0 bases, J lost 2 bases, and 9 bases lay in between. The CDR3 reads CASSVGGSAYEQYF. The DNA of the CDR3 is TGTGCCAGCAGCGTAGGAGGGTCGGCCTACGAGCAGTACTTC.

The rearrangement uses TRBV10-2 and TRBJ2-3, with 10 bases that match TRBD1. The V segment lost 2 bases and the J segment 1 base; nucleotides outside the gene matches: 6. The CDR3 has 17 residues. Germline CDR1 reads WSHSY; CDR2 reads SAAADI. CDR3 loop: CASSEGDRGRGTDTQYF. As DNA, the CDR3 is TGCGCCAGCAGTGAGGGGGACAGGGGACGAGGCACAGATACGCAGTATTTT.

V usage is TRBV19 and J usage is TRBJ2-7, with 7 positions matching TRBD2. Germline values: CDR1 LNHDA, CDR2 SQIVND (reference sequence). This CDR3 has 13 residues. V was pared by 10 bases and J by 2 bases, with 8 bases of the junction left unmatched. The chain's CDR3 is CATTPGGTYEQYF. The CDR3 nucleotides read TGTGCCACCACTCCCGGGGGGACCTACGAGCAGTACTTC.

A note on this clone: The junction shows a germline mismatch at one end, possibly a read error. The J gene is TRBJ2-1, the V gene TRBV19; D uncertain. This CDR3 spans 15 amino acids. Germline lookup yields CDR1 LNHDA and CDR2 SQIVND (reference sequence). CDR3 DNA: TGTGCCAGTACTATAGGCAGGAGCTCCTACAATGAGCAGTTCTTC. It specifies CASTIGRSSYNEQFF. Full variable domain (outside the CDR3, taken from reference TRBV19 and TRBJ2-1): DGGITQSPKYLFRKEGQNVTLSCEQNLNHDAMYWYRQDPGQGLRLIYYSQIVNDFQKGDIAEGYSVSREKKESFPLTVTSAQKNPTAFYLCASTIGRSSYNEQFFGPGTRLTVL.

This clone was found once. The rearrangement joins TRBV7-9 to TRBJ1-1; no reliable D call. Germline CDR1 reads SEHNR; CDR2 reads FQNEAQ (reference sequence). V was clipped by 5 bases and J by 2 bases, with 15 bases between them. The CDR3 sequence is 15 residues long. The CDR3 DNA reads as TGTGCCAGCAGCGCTTTAGGGAAGCTAAACACTGAAGCTTTCTTT. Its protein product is CASSALGKLNTEAFF.

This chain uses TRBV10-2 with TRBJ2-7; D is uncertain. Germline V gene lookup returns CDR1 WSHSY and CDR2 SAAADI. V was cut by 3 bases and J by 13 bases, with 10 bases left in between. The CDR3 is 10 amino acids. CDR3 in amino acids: CASSDSDQYF. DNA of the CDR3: TGCGCCAGCAGTGATTCGGACCAATACTTC.

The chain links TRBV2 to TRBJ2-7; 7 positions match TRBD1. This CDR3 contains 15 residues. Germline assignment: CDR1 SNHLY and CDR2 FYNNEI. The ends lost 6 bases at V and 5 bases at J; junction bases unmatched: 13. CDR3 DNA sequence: TGTGCCAGCAGGCCCTTGACAGGGAGCGGCAACGAGCAGTACTTC. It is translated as CASRPLTGSGNEQYF.

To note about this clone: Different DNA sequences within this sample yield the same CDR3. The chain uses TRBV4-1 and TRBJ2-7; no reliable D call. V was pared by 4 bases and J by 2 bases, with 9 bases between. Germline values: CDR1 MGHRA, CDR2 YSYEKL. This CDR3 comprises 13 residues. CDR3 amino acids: CASSPGRTYEQYF. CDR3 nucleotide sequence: TGCGCCAGCAGCCCCGGTAGGACCTACGAGCAGTACTTC.

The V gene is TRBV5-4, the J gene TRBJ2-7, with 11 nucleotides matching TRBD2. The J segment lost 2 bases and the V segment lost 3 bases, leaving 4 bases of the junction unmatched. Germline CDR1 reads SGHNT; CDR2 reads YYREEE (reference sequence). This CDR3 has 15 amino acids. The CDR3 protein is CASSSSSGGPYEQYF. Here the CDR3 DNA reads TGTGCCAGCAGCTCTTCTAGCGGGGGGCCCTACGAGCAGTACTTC.

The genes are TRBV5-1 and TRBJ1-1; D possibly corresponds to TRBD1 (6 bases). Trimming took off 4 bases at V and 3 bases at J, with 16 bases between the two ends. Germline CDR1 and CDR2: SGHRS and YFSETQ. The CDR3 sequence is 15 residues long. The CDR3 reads CASSPEGGRDTEAFF. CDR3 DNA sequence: TGCGCCAGCAGCCCCGAGGGGGGCAGGGACACTGAAGCTTTCTTT.

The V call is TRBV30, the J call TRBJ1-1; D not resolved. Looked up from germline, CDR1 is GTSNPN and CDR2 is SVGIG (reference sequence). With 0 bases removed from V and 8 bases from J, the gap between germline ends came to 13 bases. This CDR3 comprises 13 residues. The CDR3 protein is CAWSVGPALEAFF. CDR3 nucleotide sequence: TGTGCCTGGAGTGTAGGCCCCGCGTTGGAAGCTTTCTTT. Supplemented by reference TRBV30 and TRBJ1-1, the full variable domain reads SQTIHQWPATLVQPVGSPLSLECTVEGTSNPNLYWYRQAAGRGLQLLFYSVGIGQISSEVPQNLSASRPQDRQFILSSKKLLLSDSGFYLCAWSVGPALEAFFGQGTRLTVV.

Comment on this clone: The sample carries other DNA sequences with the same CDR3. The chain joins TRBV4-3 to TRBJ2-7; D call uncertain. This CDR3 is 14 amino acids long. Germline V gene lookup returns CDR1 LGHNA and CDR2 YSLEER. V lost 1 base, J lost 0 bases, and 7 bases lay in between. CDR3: CASSQVGSSYEQYF. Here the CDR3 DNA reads TGCGCCAGCAGCCAAGTGGGCAGCTCCTACGAGCAGTACTTC.

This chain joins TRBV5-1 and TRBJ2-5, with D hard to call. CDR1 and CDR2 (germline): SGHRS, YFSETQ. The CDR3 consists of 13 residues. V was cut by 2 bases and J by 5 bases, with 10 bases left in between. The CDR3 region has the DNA TGCGCCAGCAGCTTATACGAGACGGAGACCCAGTACTTC. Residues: CASSLYETETQYF.

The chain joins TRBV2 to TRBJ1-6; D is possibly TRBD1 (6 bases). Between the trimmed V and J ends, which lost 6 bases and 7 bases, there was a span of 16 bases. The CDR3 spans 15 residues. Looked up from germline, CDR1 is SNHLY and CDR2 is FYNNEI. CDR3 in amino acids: CASRGGRNVNSPLHF. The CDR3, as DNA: TGTGCCAGCAGGGGGGGGCGGAATGTGAATTCACCCCTCCACTTT.